Reported below is one T cell receptor (beta chain). The data derive from a study of blood T cell repertoires in COVID-19. In the study overall: Some COVID-19 samples were acute and others convalescent; all came from the United States, Italy and Spain.

Libraries were prepared by immunoSEQ multiplex PCR; TCRdb keeps only in-frame clonotypes and omits some of them. The sample records 100,000 to 120,000 clones, roughly four fifths being singletons. Per germline, CDR1 LGHDT and CDR2 YNNKEL (reference sequence). V lost 5 bases and J lost 0; bases outside the gene matches: 16. The CDR3 is 20 residues long. This chain links TRBV3-1 (or the pseudogene TRBV3-2) with TRBJ2-1; TRBD1 agrees at 10 bases. The receptor was isolated from an older woman with acute or convalescent COVID-19. Sequenced material: peripheral blood. The CDR3 reads CASSSTGGATIINSYNEQFF. As DNA, the CDR3 is TGTGCCAGCAGCTCGACAGGGGGCGCGACAATTATTAACTCCTACAATGAGCAGTTCTTC.